The 6 T cell receptor beta chains presented below share a single source sample, sequenced in a study of cytomegalovirus exposure and HLA in healthy donors. The PCR was carried out with 60 Vbeta primers and 13 Jbeta primers. Sequencing was performed with immunoSEQ multiplex PCR; in TCRdb, only in-frame clones are kept and a portion is missing. The table lists 40,000 to 50,000 clones, 70% to 80% of them singletons, with approximately 6% in the top ten. The sequenced material came from PBMCs. These receptors all come from a man aged 25-45 years in good health and CMV-seronegative.

This sequence joins TRBV7-8 and TRBJ2-7, with D perhaps TRBD2 (5 bases). V was pared by 5 bases and J by 0 bases, with 14 bases between. Germline CDR1 is SGHVS and CDR2 is FQNEAQ. The CDR3 runs 15 residues. The CDR3 protein is CASSPRVGVSYEQYF. As DNA, the CDR3 is TGTGCCAGCAGCCCCCGCGTCGGGGTCTCCTACGAGCAGTACTTC.

The chain employs TRBV19 and TRBJ2-5; 8 nucleotides align to TRBD2. This CDR3 has 14 residues. Germline CDR1 is LNHDA and CDR2 is SQIVND (reference sequence). With V trimmed by 9 bases and J by 5 bases, 11 bases remained unmatched. The CDR3 DNA reads as TGTGCCAGCAACAGCGGGAGAAGCGAGGAGACCCAGTACTTC. This codes for CASNSGRSEETQYF.

The V call is TRBV5-1, the J call TRBJ2-1; 14 bases align to TRBD2. Germline CDR1 is SGHRS and CDR2 is YFSETQ. CDR3 length: 16 amino acids. The V and J ends lost 3 bases and 7 bases, in that order; junction bases with no gene match: 6. CDR3 sequence (DNA): TGCGCCAGCAGCTCAACCGGGACTAGCGGGAGTAATGAGCAGTTCTTC. It codes for CASSSTGTSGSNEQFF.

This clone is medium-sized within its sample. J is TRBJ2-3 and V is TRBV18; unclear D gene. Germline CDR1 and CDR2: KGHSH and LQKENI. CDR3 length: 18 residues. Trimming shortened V by 3 bases and J by 1 base, and 20 bases separated the two germline ends. The CDR3 DNA follows: TGTGCCAGCTCACCCCTCTCGGAGCCCGTAGGTGGCACAGATACGCAGTATTTT. Amino acids: CASSPLSEPVGGTDTQYF.

This clone was recorded a few times. The chain combines TRBV18 with TRBJ2-7; D perhaps matches TRBD1 (7 bases). V was clipped by 3 bases and J by 4 bases, with 19 bases between them. Germline CDR1 KGHSH, CDR2 LQKENI. This CDR3 has 16 amino acids. The CDR3 here is CASSPRDRSTPYEQYF. CDR3 sequence (DNA): TGTGCCAGCTCACCGCGGGACAGATCAACCCCATACGAGCAGTACTTC.

On this clone: The junction does not match germline at one end; this may be a read error. The CDR3 reads CASSLGGRTYEQYF. The CDR3 DNA sequence: TGTGCCAGCAGTTTGGGCGGGAGGACCTACGAGCAGTACTTC. The chain combines TRBV5-6 with TRBJ2-7; 8 nucleotides line up with TRBD2. The CDR3 is 14 amino acids. The germline CDR1 and CDR2 sequences are SGHDT and YYEEEE.